Shown below are 18 T cell receptor beta chains from a single sample sequenced in a study of blood T cell repertoires in COVID-19. TCRdb keeps only in-frame clones here, not all; method: immunoSEQ multiplex PCR. The data contain about 49,000 clones, 81% of them seen just once; the ten biggest clones take up more than 20%. The specimen was peripheral blood. The receptors were sampled from an elderly woman with COVID-19, enrolled during active disease.

This clone came up once. V and J are TRBV5-1 and TRBJ2-7; 11 nucleotides align to TRBD1. Germline assignment: CDR1 SGHRS and CDR2 YFSETQ. This CDR3 has 15 amino acids. With 0 bases clipped from V and 3 bases from J, the junction kept 2 bases outside the gene matches. Here the CDR3 reads CASSLEGTGGYEQYF. Written as DNA, the CDR3 is TGCGCCAGCAGCTTGGAAGGGACAGGGGGCTACGAGCAGTACTTC.

The chain carries TRBV7-2 and TRBJ2-5; D uncertain. CDR1 is SGHTA, CDR2 FQGNSA, per germline. CDR3 length equals 15 residues. Between the trimmed V and J ends, which lost 4 bases and 5 bases, there was a span of 17 bases. The CDR3 here is CASSSSRLSVETQYF. CDR3 bases: TGTGCCAGCAGCTCAAGTCGACTGTCAGTCGAGACCCAGTACTTC.

V is TRBV3-1 (or the pseudogene TRBV3-2) and J is TRBJ1-3, with 9 bases aligning to TRBD1. The germline V gene encodes CDR1 LGHDT and CDR2 YNNKEL (reference sequence). The trim removed 0 bases at V and 3 bases at J, leaving 15 bases unmatched. The CDR3 runs 20 residues. CDR3 loop: CASSQESGTGTGKVGNTIYF. As DNA, the CDR3 is TGTGCCAGCAGCCAAGAGTCAGGCACCGGGACAGGGAAAGTTGGAAACACCATATATTTT.

The rearrangement uses TRBV7-3 and TRBJ2-5; 7 bases agree with TRBD1. CDR1 is SGHTA and CDR2 is FQGTGA in the germline V gene. V trimming: 2 bases; J trimming: 4 bases; junction bases outside the gene matches: 7. There are 15 residues in the CDR3. Here the CDR3 reads CASSLVGTEGETQYF. CDR3 DNA sequence: TGTGCCAGCAGCTTAGTAGGGACAGAGGGAGAGACCCAGTACTTC.

The V gene is TRBV19, the J gene TRBJ2-1; 8 nucleotides line up with TRBD2. The germline gives CDR1 LNHDA, CDR2 SQIVND (reference sequence). CDR3 length: 16 residues. V shed 6 bases, J shed 6 bases, and the junction held 13 bases outside the gene matches. CDR3 sequence (DNA): TGTGCCAGTAGCATACCAAGCGGGAGTTTTGGCAATGAGCAGTTCTTC. Translating gives CASSIPSGSFGNEQFF.

The chain joins TRBV29-1 to TRBJ1-3; D is undetermined. With 2 bases removed from V and 11 bases from J, the gap between germline ends came to 13 bases. The CDR3 extends over 12 amino acids. Germline values: CDR1 SQVTM, CDR2 ANQGSEA. The CDR3 region is CSVENSLDPIYF. Here the CDR3 DNA reads TGCAGCGTTGAAAACAGCCTGGATCCCATATATTTT.

The rearrangement uses TRBV27 and TRBJ2-3; perhaps TRBD1 as D (5 bases). Germline-derived CDR1 and CDR2 are MNHEY and SMNVEV (reference sequence). V lost 8 bases and J lost 6, with 21 bases in between. This CDR3 is built from 15 residues. CDR3 bases: TGTGCCAGCTCTCTTAAGGGGCGAGGAGAGGATACGCAGTATTTT. Encoded protein: CASSLKGRGEDTQYF.

The chain recombines TRBV5-1 with TRBJ2-7, with D possibly matching TRBD2 (6 bases). Trimming removed 3 bases from V and 0 bases from J, with 10 bases in between. Germline V gene sequence: CDR1 SGHRS, CDR2 YFSETQ. The CDR3 sequence is 14 residues long. The CDR3 spells CASSSAGISYEQYF. The DNA of the CDR3 is TGCGCCAGCAGCTCAGCGGGCATCTCCTACGAGCAGTACTTC.

This chain uses TRBV7-8 with TRBJ2-5; D uncertain. The ends were cut back, 7 bases at V and 5 bases at J, with 20 bases in the middle. CDR1 SGHVS and CDR2 FQNEAQ come from the germline V gene. The CDR3 extends over 15 amino acids. The CDR3 DNA follows: TGTGCCAGCACCAAAACAATACTCAGAGCGGAGACCCAGTACTTC. As protein: CASTKTILRAETQYF. The full variable domain, rest sourced from reference TRBV7-8 and TRBJ2-5, is GAGVSQSPRYKVAKRGQDVALRCDPISGHVSLFWYQQALGQGPEFLTYFQNEAQLDKSGLPSDRFFAERPEGSVSTLKIQRTQQEDSAVYLCASTKTILRAETQYFGPGTRLLVL.

The chain joins TRBV7-2 to TRBJ1-5, with a weak D call TRBD1 (5 bases). This CDR3 contains 16 residues. CDR1 SGHTA and CDR2 FQGNSA come from the germline V gene. V dropped 1 base and J dropped 5 bases, with 15 bases sitting between them. Here the CDR3 DNA reads TGTGCCAGCAGCTTAGAGTCAGGGATGGTTGATCAGCCCCAGCATTTT. It specifies CASSLESGMVDQPQHF.

This sequence joins TRBV11-2 and TRBJ2-7; D gene unclear. The length of the CDR3 is 12 residues. V dropped 3 bases and J dropped 6 bases, with 9 bases sitting between them. Germline-derived CDR1 and CDR2 are SGHAT and FQNNGV. CDR3 region: CASSFESSEQYF. Here the CDR3 DNA reads TGTGCCAGCAGCTTTGAATCCAGCGAGCAGTACTTC.

V gene TRBV28 combines with J gene TRBJ2-3; 8 bases line up with TRBD2. The CDR3 runs 17 residues. CDR1 and CDR2 (germline): MDHEN, SYDVKM. V shed 4 bases and J 2 bases; nucleotides not matched to a gene: 11. In nucleotides, the CDR3 is TGTGCCAGCAGTTCCCCCGGGGCGGGGGGCCACACAGATACGCAGTATTTT. It encodes CASSSPGAGGHTDTQYF.

The V call is TRBV18, the J call TRBJ2-2; D possibly corresponds to TRBD1 (6 bases). Germline assignment: CDR1 KGHSH and CDR2 LQKENI. This CDR3 region has 15 residues. V lost 6 bases and J 4 bases, leaving 15 bases between the germline ends. CDR3 amino acids: CASSPPQGITGELFF. CDR3 DNA sequence: TGTGCCAGCTCCCCCCCACAGGGTATCACCGGGGAGCTGTTTTTT.

This CDR3 reads CASSLSSYNEQFF. For the CDR3, the DNA is TGTGCCAGCAGCCTGAGCTCCTACAATGAGCAGTTCTTC. The rearrangement uses TRBV14 and TRBJ2-1; no clear D gene. Germline V gene lookup returns CDR1 SGHDN and CDR2 FVKESK. CDR3 length: 13 residues. V was cut by 4 bases and J by 0 bases, with 4 bases left in between. The full variable domain, rest sourced from reference TRBV14 and TRBJ2-1, is EAGVTQFPSHSVIEKGQTVTLRCDPISGHDNLYWYRRVMGKEIKFLLHFVKESKQDESGMPNNRFLAERTGGTYSTLKVQPAELEDSGVYFCASSLSSYNEQFFGPGTRLTVL.

The sample holds a few counts of this clone. The CDR3 nucleotides read TGCAGCGTTGAAGGGCAGACAACTGGGGCCAACGTCCTGACTTTC. This translates into CSVEGQTTGANVLTF. The rearrangement links TRBV29-1 to TRBJ2-6; D is unresolved. Trimming removed 1 base at V and 2 bases at J, with 9 bases between. This CDR3 has 15 amino acids. CDR1 is SQVTM and CDR2 is ANQGSEA in the germline V gene.

The chain combines TRBV11-2 with TRBJ2-7; TRBD1 matches 7 bases. The junction had 8 bases not matched to a gene; V was cut back by 4 bases and J by 2 bases. Germline V gene sequence: CDR1 SGHAT, CDR2 FQNNGV. This CDR3 is built from 15 residues. The CDR3 DNA reads TGTGCCAGCAGCTCCCAGGGGACAGCAGCCTACGAGCAGTACTTC. It translates to CASSSQGTAAYEQYF.

The gene calls are TRBV10-1 and TRBJ2-7, with TRBD1 matching 8 bases. V trimming: 1 base; J trimming: 3 bases; junction bases outside the gene matches: 5. Germline CDR1 WNHNN, CDR2 SYGVQD (reference sequence). The CDR3 length is 15 residues. The CDR3 DNA sequence: TGCGCCAGCAGTGAGTACAGGGGGAACAACTACGAGCAGTACTTC. This codes for CASSEYRGNNYEQYF.

In this sample, this clone turned up many times. The same CDR3 also results from other DNA sequences found in this sample. This chain links TRBV9 with TRBJ1-2; 8 bases are a match to TRBD1. The germline gives CDR1 SGDLS, CDR2 YYNGEE. Trimming cost V 4 bases and J 2 bases; bases outside gene matches: 4. This CDR3 contains 14 residues. The CDR3 DNA reads TGTGCCAGCAGCCCTACAGGGGGGAACTATGGCTACACCTTC. This codes for CASSPTGGNYGYTF.